A selection of T cell receptor beta chains follows, all from one sample in a study of cytomegalovirus exposure and HLA in healthy donors. Data came from immunoSEQ multiplex PCR; TCRdb stores just in-frame clones and leaves some out. The sample shows about 200,000 clones, less than 80% of them seen only once. Sample: PBMCs. Receptors originate from a woman aged 30 to 39 in good health and CMV-seropositive. Both conserved end residues are part of each CDR3. The order of the fields is CDR3 length, J gene, clone size, D gene, V gene, CDR3 protein, CDR3 DNA. D genes are given only for firm matches. Part of the rows lack a size; the others show once, few, many or a class for expanded clones.

>14|TRBJ2-3|few|NA|TRBV27
CASSPLMRPDTQYF
TGTGCCAGCAGCCCCCTGATGAGGCCCGATACGCAGTATTTT
>17|TRBJ2-1|few|NA|TRBV11-3
CASSSGRGAQGRNEQFF
TGTGCCAGCAGCTCGGGCAGAGGGGCGCAGGGGCGGAATGAGCAGTTCTTC
>15|TRBJ1-2|NA|TRBD1|TRBV4-1
CASSQGRQGSYGYTF
TGCGCCAGCAGCCAAGGGAGACAGGGGAGCTATGGCTACACCTTC
>15|TRBJ1-5|NA|TRBD1|TRBV15
CATSSTGEAGQPQHF
TGTGCCACCAGCTCGACAGGGGAAGCGGGTCAGCCCCAGCATTTT
>13|TRBJ2-7|NA|NA|TRBV7-6
CASSMDQGYEQYF
TGTGCCAGCAGCATGGACCAGGGGTACGAGCAGTACTTC
>15|TRBJ1-5|NA|TRBD1|TRBV6-5
CASSRGQGVSQPQHF
TGTGCCAGCAGTCGCGGACAGGGGGTATCTCAGCCCCAGCATTTT
>17|TRBJ1-1|NA|NA|TRBV4-1
CASSQVSPGTSGLEAFF
TGCGCCAGCAGCCAAGTCTCTCCCGGGACAAGTGGCCTTGAAGCTTTCTTT
>13|TRBJ2-7|NA|NA|TRBV5-1
CASSLTGSYEQYF
TGCGCCAGCAGCTTGACAGGCTCCTACGAGCAGTACTTC
>12|TRBJ2-3|NA|NA|TRBV7-8
CASNGGTDTQYF
TGTGCCAGCAATGGGGGGACAGATACGCAGTATTTT
>15|TRBJ2-7|few|NA|TRBV7-2
CASSLVSGVVGEQYF
TGTGCCAGCAGCTTAGTGTCGGGAGTGGTCGGCGAGCAGTACTTC
>15|TRBJ2-7|NA|TRBD1|TRBV5-4
CASSPGTGIGYEQYF
TGTGCCAGCAGCCCCGGGACAGGGATAGGCTACGAGCAGTACTTC
>13|TRBJ2-3|NA|NA|TRBV11-3
CASSLGAGDTQYF
TGTGCCAGCAGCTTAGGGGCGGGGGATACGCAGTATTTT
>13|TRBJ2-1|few|NA|TRBV7-8
CASSPQWSVEQFF
TGTGCCAGCAGCCCACAGTGGTCGGTCGAGCAGTTCTTC
>16|TRBJ2-6|few|NA|TRBV2
CASSSGQPSGANVLTF
TGTGCCAGCAGTTCCGGACAGCCCTCTGGGGCCAACGTCCTGACTTTC
>15|TRBJ2-7|NA|NA|TRBV30
CAWTHLTGGVDEQYF
TGTGCCTGGACCCACCTCACAGGGGGGGTGGACGAGCAGTACTTC
>16|TRBJ2-3|NA|TRBD1|TRBV5-1
CASRTGGSLSTDTQYF
TGCGCCAGCAGGACAGGGGGGTCCCTAAGCACAGATACGCAGTATTTT
>16|TRBJ2-1|NA|NA|TRBV7-2
CASSLAGTGSYNEQFF
TGTGCCAGCAGCTTAGCCGGTACGGGCTCCTACAATGAGCAGTTCTTC
>14|TRBJ2-3|NA|TRBD2|TRBV7-2
CASSATSGLDTQYF
TGTGCCAGCAGCGCCACTAGCGGATTAGATACGCAGTATTTT
>13|TRBJ2-7|NA|NA|TRBV11-2
CASSFSAQDEQYF
TGTGCCAGCAGCTTTTCTGCCCAGGACGAGCAGTACTTC
>16|TRBJ1-2|NA|NA|TRBV4-2
CASSQGQFGRGKRYTF
TGTGCCAGCAGCCAAGGTCAATTTGGCCGCGGGAAACGCTACACCTTC
>17|TRBJ2-3|NA|TRBD1|TRBV10-3
CAISESPGQGWADTQYF
TGTGCCATCAGTGAGTCCCCGGGACAGGGGTGGGCAGATACGCAGTATTTT
>12|TRBJ2-7|few|NA|TRBV27
CASGPGSYEQYF
TGTGCCAGCGGACCAGGGTCCTACGAGCAGTACTTC
>19|TRBJ2-1|NA|NA|TRBV29-1
CSVRNRDSRRGRSYNEQFF
TGCAGCGTTAGAAACCGGGACAGCCGGCGGGGCCGATCCTACAATGAGCAGTTCTTC
>16|TRBJ2-5|NA|TRBD2|TRBV5-5
CASSFRLAGGGETQYF
TGTGCCAGCAGCTTCCGACTAGCGGGAGGTGGTGAGACCCAGTACTTC
>18|TRBJ2-2|NA|TRBD1|TRBV9
CASSVGGQGRVYTGELFF
TGTGCCAGCAGCGTAGGGGGACAGGGGAGGGTTTACACCGGGGAGCTGTTTTTT
>15|TRBJ1-2|NA|TRBD1|TRBV6-1
CASMPGQGLGRGYTF
TGTGCCAGCATGCCGGGACAGGGTTTGGGACGTGGCTACACCTTC
>16|TRBJ2-7|NA|TRBD2|TRBV19
CASSPGLAGGESEQYF
TGTGCCAGTAGTCCGGGACTAGCGGGGGGAGAGTCCGAGCAGTACTTC